This T cell receptor (beta chain) stems from a study of blood T cell repertoires in COVID-19 (TCRdb year 2020). General notes on the study: Samples covering the acute and convalescent phases of COVID-19 were provided by collaborators in the United States, Italy and Spain. Deeply sampled blood TCRbeta repertoires from subjects exposed to, actively infected with, or recovered from COVID-19 were included in the dataset. HLA class I and class II types, where available, came from metadata supplied by the sample provider rather than from assay-based typing. A de-identified subject ID, COVID-19 status, age in years and sex were almost always included in the sample metadata. A freely available public database, intended as a resource for researchers studying the immune response to SARS-CoV-2, is where the repertoires were released. The material from the prospective study consisted of cDNA or gDNA derived from T cells, B-cell-depleted T cells, or PBMCs. Samples were obtained from the ongoing ImmuneRACE study (first 160 participants) and from 950 to 1,500 subjects provided by 6 global collaborators. The study at large found these results: Clinical and demographic metadata were provided uncurated, with the amount varying by source and participant.

CDR1 MNHEY and CDR2 SVGAGI are derived from the germline V gene. Its CDR3 holds 14 amino acids, cysteine through phenylalanine. The CDR3 DNA has 42 bases and is translated from base 1. Germline trimming amounts to 5 bases on V and 4 bases on J, with 4 as the count of junction bases outside the gene matches. In Seattle, one collaborating source enrolled patients while the infection was active and tracked those patients longitudinally over the course of disease. Collaborating institutions collected whole blood in K2EDTA tubes following their own protocols. For TCRbeta analysis, collaborators shipped samples in one of three forms: frozen whole blood, isolated PBMCs, or DNA extracted from either of those sample types. TCRbeta CDR3 regions were amplified from genomic DNA by means of the immunoSEQ Assay, a bias-controlled multiplex PCR. The original methods were these. The number of nucleated cells in each sample was estimated by amplification of reference gene primers within the assay. Sequence reads were collapsed and filtered to measure the absolute abundance of every unique TCRbeta CDR3 rearrangement. For each sample, productive Simpson clonality was calculated as the square root of Simpson's diversity index across productive rearrangements. What TCRdb holds here is the immuneACCESS table cut down to in-frame rearrangements. Part of the clones is not present; checked against another copy, under half of the missing clones reflect an unresolved V gene, and the others are unexplained. The V and J calls and clone size are taken from that table; D and trimming were inferred from the DNA. The sample includes fewer than 250,000 clones, with 82% observed a single time. Together, the top ten hold roughly 8% of the sample.

For this clone: It has no known antigen specificity. Base qualities are not provided; no much larger clone lies one nucleotide away.

The sequence came from a woman aged 60-75 years with COVID-19, enrolled during active disease. The sample taken for sequencing was peripheral blood. Here the chain combines TRBV6-5 and TRBJ1-2; TRBD1 fits 10 bases in the junction. CDR3 loop: CASSQDRGGYGYTF. The nucleotide sequence is given as TGTGCCAGCAGTCAGGACAGGGGGGGCTATGGCTACACCTTC.